Detailed here is one T cell receptor beta chain. Its antigen target is currently unknown. Nothing much larger sits one base from this clone, and base qualities are not available. V has 3 bases trimmed and J has 1 base trimmed; junction bases matching no gene number 6. The CDR3 runs 15 amino acids, cysteine and phenylalanine included. The only DNA kept is the CDR3, 45 bases in frame from the first base. The germline V gene yields SGHRS for CDR1 and YFSETQ for CDR2. These data come from a study of identifying expanded T cells in peripheral blood (dated by TCRdb to the late 2010s). A note on the overall study: Technical replicates were generated by sequencing separate aliquots of the same genomic DNA pool, with four replicates compared pairwise.

No immune events, such as infections, were documented for the healthy donors during the collection period. Time-dependent variance in a beta-binomial model of T-cell clone differential abundance was calibrated using healthy-donor blood repertoires as a training cohort. The training cohort comprised approximately 10 healthy donors, 3 female and 7 male. Donor ages ranged from about 29 to 65 years, with an average of around 43 years. Whole blood from each healthy donor was obtained from a commercial supplier and was collected at three time points about two weeks apart. Genomic DNA was extracted from unsorted whole blood for immunosequencing. The immunoSEQ Assay, which relies on bias-controlled multiplex PCR amplification of genomic DNA, was used to profile TCRbeta CDR3 regions. From the authors' description of their analysis: To quantify the absolute abundance of each unique TCRbeta CDR3 region, the sequences were collapsed and filtered. Two models were used to test differential abundance: a binomial model (Fisher-equivalent) and a beta-binomial model that adds time-dependent variance fitted from healthy donors. Any clone with fewer than 5 combined templates was excluded, and a clone was called differentially abundant if its Benjamini-Hochberg FDR was below 0.01. The form v = (b*log(k)+a)^2 was used to model beta-binomial variance as a function of total template count across the two samples. The immuneACCESS repertoire file appears here via TCRdb, limited to in-frame rearrangements. These files lack a portion of the clones; in checked studies, under half of the deficit traces to unresolved V genes, and the cause of the others is not known. That table supplies the V and J calls and clone size; D and trimming were determined from the DNA. Within this sample are approximately 90,000 clones, with 75% to 90% of them counted one time only. In total, the top ten clones hold 4.5% to 7% of the sample.

Here is what the overall study found, with its caveats: The authors expected that over much longer intervals, such as months to years, biological variance in healthy repertoires might increase even further. The beta-binomial model significantly reduced the number of clones called differentially abundant and the false-positive rate across all healthy-donor time intervals. Variance in clone template counts between approximately 2-week samples significantly increased with total template count across all healthy donors. About 1.3 differentially abundant clones were flagged by the binomial model between technical replicates, whereas about 15 and 18 were flagged over approximately two weeks and four weeks, respectively.

The material sequenced was blood. This receptor chain uses TRBV5-1 and TRBJ1-1; 7 bases in the junction line up with TRBD1. The receptor's source is a person aged 18 to 75 in good health. CDR3 region: CASSWKGAGNTEAFF. The bases read TGCGCCAGCAGCTGGAAGGGGGCTGGGAACACTGAAGCTTTCTTT.